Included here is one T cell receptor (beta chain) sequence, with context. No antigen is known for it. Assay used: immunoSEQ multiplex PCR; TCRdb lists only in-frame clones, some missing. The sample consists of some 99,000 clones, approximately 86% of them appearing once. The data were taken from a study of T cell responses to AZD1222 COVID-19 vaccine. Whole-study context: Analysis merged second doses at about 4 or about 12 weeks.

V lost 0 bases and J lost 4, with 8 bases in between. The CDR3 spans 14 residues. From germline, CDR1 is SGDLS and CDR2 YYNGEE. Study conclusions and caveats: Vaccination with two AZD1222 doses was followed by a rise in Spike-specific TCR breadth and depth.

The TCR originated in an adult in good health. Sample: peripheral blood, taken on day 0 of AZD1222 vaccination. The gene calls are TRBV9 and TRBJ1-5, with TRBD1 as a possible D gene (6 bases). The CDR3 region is CASSVGTGNQPQHF. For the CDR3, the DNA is TGTGCCAGCAGCGTAGGCACAGGGAATCAGCCCCAGCATTTT.